This TCR beta chain emerged from a study of blood T cells in healthy people across ages. Looking at the study overall: When template switching was applied, about one barcoded beta molecule was captured per two T cells. The study, taken as a whole, reports: TCR beta diversity tracked closely with naive T cell percentage.

Through a sample-barcoded 5' primer and a J-beta primer mix, a second PCR was run for about 7 to 12 cycles. MiXCR was run by TCRdb on the 5' RACE reads, yielding one entry per CDR3 protein. Among around 1,900,000 distinct CDR3 sequences listed, roughly two fifths were seen once. About this clonotype itself: Its target is not known.

CDR3 length: 13 residues. Trimming cost V 8 bases and J 8 bases, with 15 bases left between them. Source material: blood. The receptor was isolated from a human donor in good health. This sequence joins TRBV12-3 or TRBV12-4 and TRBJ1-4; D possibly corresponds to TRBD1 (5 bases). The CDR3 DNA is TGTGCCAGCTCGGGGCCTGGTGGGGAAAAACTGTTTTTT. This sequence encodes CASSGPGGEKLFF.